The entry that follows covers one T cell receptor (beta chain) sequence. The antigen remains unidentified. Both 60 Vbeta primers and 13 Jbeta primers went into the PCR. Sequencing was performed with immunoSEQ multiplex PCR; in TCRdb, only in-frame clones are kept and a portion is missing. The repertoire holds tens of thousands of clones, with roughly four fifths as singletons. The sample belongs to a study of cytomegalovirus exposure and HLA in healthy donors. Study overall: An earlier analysis identified more than 90 million unique TCR beta sequences in approximately 170 million T cells. Unique TCRs from HLA-typed donors, 75 million to 100 million of them, were held in an early data release.

The CDR3 runs to 15 residues. Germline V gene data show CDR1 as ENHRY and CDR2 as SYGVKD. V was shortened by 7 bases and J by 0 bases, with 15 bases between the two germline ends. Study-wide results and caveats: In the analysis, some V segments, TRBV6-2 and TRBV6-3 included, were excluded as indistinguishable. Roughly uniform sequencing depth across donors was assumed, possibly incorrectly.

The chain links TRBV10-3 to TRBJ1-1, with a possible D match to TRBD1 (5 bases). The sequence derives from a woman aged 45-60 years in good health and CMV-seropositive. Sequencing used PBMCs. DNA for the CDR3: TGTGCCATCACCCGATCACAGGATCTGAACACTGAAGCTTTCTTT. Translating it yields CAITRSQDLNTEAFF.